These 25 T cell receptor beta chains originate from one sample sequenced in a study of blood T cell repertoires in COVID-19. The method was immunoSEQ multiplex PCR; TCRdb's version includes in-frame clones alone and lacks a portion of them. The repertoire holds around 230,000 clones, 70% to 90% seen once, with about 2.2% in the top ten. Material for sequencing was peripheral blood. All receptors derive from a man aged 25 to 40 who had recovered from COVID-19.

V is TRBV29-1 and J is TRBJ1-1, with 9 bases lining up with TRBD1. V dropped 5 bases and J dropped 7; count of bases not matched to a gene: 5. The CDR3 loop spans 12 amino acids. Germline-derived CDR1 and CDR2 are SQVTM and ANQGSEA. The CDR3 protein is CSVPGQGGEAFF. The CDR3 DNA is TGCAGCGTTCCGGGACAGGGCGGTGAAGCTTTCTTT.

The CDR3 nucleotides are TGTGCCAGCAGCCCAGGGTACCGGGACACCGGGGAGCTGTTTTTT. It codes for CASSPGYRDTGELFF. The J gene is TRBJ2-2, the V gene TRBV6-4; a possible D gene is TRBD1 (5 bases). With 6 bases removed from V and 3 bases from J, the gap between germline ends came to 14 bases. Germline CDR1 is MRHNA and CDR2 is SNTAGT. CDR3 length: 15 residues.

The V call is TRBV5-6, the J call TRBJ2-3, with a possible D match to TRBD1 (5 bases). V lost 3 bases, J lost 2 bases, and 13 bases lay in between. Germline assignment: CDR1 SGHDT and CDR2 YYEEEE. The CDR3 totals 15 residues. CDR3 sequence (DNA): TGTGCCAGCAGCTCGTCGACAGCCTACACAGATACGCAGTATTTT. Translation: CASSSSTAYTDTQYF.

This chain links TRBV10-3 with TRBJ2-3, with 10 bases matching TRBD2. Germline V lookup: CDR1 ENHRY, CDR2 SYGVKD. J was trimmed by 4 bases and V by 8 bases; bases with no gene match: 9. CDR3 length: 15 residues. CDR3 bases: TGTGCCATCGGCACCCAAAGCGGGGGGGCAGATACGCAGTATTTT. Translating gives CAIGTQSGGADTQYF.

The chain carries TRBV18 and TRBJ2-1, with D perhaps matching TRBD1 (5 bases). V was pared by 2 bases and J by 0 bases, with 8 bases between. The CDR3 length is 15 residues. The germline gives CDR1 KGHSH, CDR2 LQKENI. CDR3 amino acids: CASSPARASYNEQFF. The CDR3 nucleotides read TGTGCCAGCTCACCAGCCAGGGCCTCCTACAATGAGCAGTTCTTC.

J is TRBJ2-1 and V is TRBV18, with D possibly matching TRBD2 (7 bases). The CDR3 length is 14 residues. V was trimmed by 3 bases and J by 8 bases, leaving 14 bases between them. Germline CDR1 and CDR2: KGHSH and LQKENI. The CDR3 DNA is TGTGCCAGCTCACCGCGGGGGCTTGGGGATGAGCAGTTCTTC. It yields the protein CASSPRGLGDEQFF.

This clone came up a few times. V is TRBV30 and J is TRBJ1-6; 8 positions match TRBD1. The CDR3 totals 14 residues. CDR1 is GTSNPN and CDR2 is SVGIG in the germline V gene (reference sequence). V was clipped by 1 base and J by 10 bases; unmatched bases: 6. The CDR3 reads CAWSGTGRRSPLHF. CDR3 DNA sequence: TGTGCCTGGAGTGGGACAGGGCGGAGATCACCCCTCCACTTT.

With respect to this clone: The sample has other DNA sequences that encode this CDR3 too. This sequence joins TRBV11-3 and TRBJ2-3, with 7 nucleotides matching TRBD1. After removal of 1 base from V and 0 bases from J, the junction contained 1 base not matched to a gene. CDR3 size: 15 residues. In germline, CDR1 is SGHNT, CDR2 YENEEA. CDR3 bases: TGTGCCAGCAGCTTAGGGGACAGAAGCACAGATACGCAGTATTTT. Protein: CASSLGDRSTDTQYF.

The CDR3 is CASSDPGFVAGELFF. DNA of the CDR3: TGTGCCAGTAGTGACCCAGGGTTCGTGGCCGGGGAGCTGTTTTTT. The V and J genes are TRBV19 and TRBJ2-2; a possible D gene is TRBD1 (5 bases). The V and J ends lost 5 bases and 6 bases respectively, with 16 bases between them. Germline assignment: CDR1 LNHDA and CDR2 SQIVND (reference sequence). The length of the CDR3 is 15 residues.

This clone appeared a few times. This sequence joins TRBV19 and TRBJ2-2; 8 bases match TRBD1. V trimming: 8 bases; J trimming: 7 bases; junction bases outside the gene matches: 6. Germline lookup yields CDR1 LNHDA and CDR2 SQIVND (reference sequence). This CDR3 has 13 residues. CDR3: CASGTGYHGELFF. The DNA for the CDR3 is TGTGCCAGTGGGACAGGCTACCACGGGGAGCTGTTTTTT.

This CDR3 reads CASSPQQGSYNTIYF. DNA of the CDR3: TGTGCCAGTAGCCCCCAACAGGGAAGTTACAACACCATATATTTT. This chain links TRBV19 with TRBJ1-3, with TRBD1 as a possible D gene (6 bases). The CDR3 has 15 amino acids. V was clipped by 6 bases and J by 7 bases, with 19 bases between them. Germline lookup yields CDR1 LNHDA and CDR2 SQIVND (reference sequence).

This rearrangement joins TRBV6-7 to TRBJ2-2, with a possible D match to TRBD2 (5 bases). TRBV6-7 has ORF status, its function being uncertain. This CDR3 spans 18 amino acids. V was cut by 0 bases and J by 3 bases, with 17 bases left in between. CDR3 amino acids: CASSYSTHYSGYTGELFF. The CDR3 nucleotides read TGTGCCAGCAGTTACTCGACCCACTATTCGGGGTACACCGGGGAGCTGTTTTTT.

This clone is a singleton in its sample. This sequence joins TRBV7-6 and TRBJ1-5, with a weak D call TRBD1 (6 bases). Germline V gives CDR1 SGHVS, CDR2 FNYEAQ. The length of the CDR3 is 15 residues. V lost 2 bases to trimming and J lost 5 bases, with 13 bases between them. The CDR3 DNA follows: TGTGCCAGCAGCTTAAGTGGGGGGGCCGATCAGCCCCAGCATTTT. This translates into CASSLSGGADQPQHF.

The chain couples TRBV6-5 to TRBJ1-5; no reliable D call. Germline CDR1 is MNHEY and CDR2 is SVGAGI. The V and J ends lost 0 bases and 2 bases respectively, with 11 bases between them. The CDR3 runs 16 residues. CDR3 sequence reads: CASSYSIESGNQPQHF. CDR3 sequence (DNA): TGTGCCAGCAGTTACTCGATCGAATCGGGCAATCAGCCCCAGCATTTT.

This rearrangement joins TRBV30 to TRBJ2-1, with 9 nucleotides matching TRBD1. Trimming removed 2 bases from V and 4 bases from J; junction bases left unmatched: 9. CDR1 and CDR2 (germline): GTSNPN, SVGIG (reference sequence). CDR3 size: 16 residues. The CDR3 nucleotides are TGTGCCTGGAGTCTCCTCGGGGGGACAGGGTACAATGAGCAGTTCTTC. Its protein product is CAWSLLGGTGYNEQFF.

The chain links TRBV28 to TRBJ2-7, with 7 bases fitting TRBD2. The CDR3 extends over 16 amino acids. Per germline, CDR1 MDHEN and CDR2 SYDVKM. Trimming took 3 bases from V and 3 from J; bases not matched to a gene: 11. CDR3 sequence: CASSFGTGTGGYEQYF. In DNA form, the CDR3 reads TGTGCCAGCAGTTTTGGGACCGGGACGGGGGGCTACGAGCAGTACTTC.

This chain links TRBV7-2 with TRBJ2-2, with D perhaps matching TRBD1 (6 bases). Trimming left V 5 bases short and J 3 bases short, with 7 bases between. The germline CDR1 and CDR2 sequences are SGHTA and FQGNSA. This CDR3 is built from 13 residues. Written as DNA, the CDR3 is TGTGCCAGCAGCCGACAGGACACCGGGGAGCTGTTTTTT. It codes for CASSRQDTGELFF. The variable domain in full, with the rest retrieved from reference TRBV7-2 and TRBJ2-2, is GAGVSQSPSNKVTEKGKDVELRCDPISGHTALYWYRQSLGQGLEFLIYFQGNSAPDKSGLPSDRFSAERTGGSVSTLTIQRTQQEDSAVYLCASSRQDTGELFFGEGSRLTVL.

The rearrangement joins TRBV19 to TRBJ2-5; 10 nucleotides line up with TRBD1. Looked up from germline, CDR1 is LNHDA and CDR2 is SQIVND (reference sequence). There are 14 residues in the CDR3. The J segment lost 7 bases and the V segment lost 5 bases, leaving 7 bases of the junction unmatched. The CDR3 DNA follows: TGTGCCAGTAGTGTATCCGGGACAGGGGCGACCCAGTACTTC. It encodes CASSVSGTGATQYF. Full variable domain (remainder filled in from reference TRBV19 and TRBJ2-5): DGGITQSPKYLFRKEGQNVTLSCEQNLNHDAMYWYRQDPGQGLRLIYYSQIVNDFQKGDIAEGYSVSREKKESFPLTVTSAQKNPTAFYLCASSVSGTGATQYFGPGTRLLVL.

V and J are TRBV6-6 and TRBJ1-5; D unresolved. This CDR3 contains 14 residues. The V and J ends lost 8 bases and 3 bases respectively, with 14 bases between them. Germline CDR1 and CDR2: MNHNY and SVGAGI (reference sequence). The CDR3, as DNA: TGTGCCAGCCGACACAGCGGTGACAATCAGCCCCAGCATTTT. Translating gives CASRHSGDNQPQHF.

This clone came up once. The V call is TRBV7-2, the J call TRBJ2-1; 10 bases are a match to TRBD1. The CDR3 loop spans 14 amino acids. The V and J ends lost 1 base and 8 bases, in that order; junction bases with no gene match: 2. CDR1 SGHTA and CDR2 FQGNSA come from the germline V gene. The CDR3 is CASSLGQGAYEQFF. In DNA form, the CDR3 reads TGTGCCAGCAGCTTAGGACAGGGGGCCTATGAGCAGTTCTTC.

This chain joins TRBV6-5 and TRBJ1-1; D is perhaps TRBD1 (5 bases). The ends were cut back, 8 bases at V and 2 bases at J, with 15 bases in the middle. Germline V gene sequence: CDR1 MNHEY, CDR2 SVGAGI. This CDR3 spans 14 amino acids. The DNA of the CDR3 is TGTGCCAGCTCTAGGGGCAGATTCAACACTGAAGCTTTCTTT. It translates to CASSRGRFNTEAFF.

This clone has more than one count but fewer than ten. The V gene is TRBV15, the J gene TRBJ1-5; D remains unclear. CDR1 and CDR2 (germline): LNHNV, YYDKDF (reference sequence). CDR3 length: 16 amino acids. V was clipped by 0 bases and J by 4 bases, with 13 bases between them. CDR3 nucleotides: TGTGCCACCAGCAGAGACGGCATACAGCTTAATCAGCCCCAGCATTTT. Amino acids: CATSRDGIQLNQPQHF.

The chain carries TRBV29-1 and TRBJ1-2, with 8 nucleotides matching TRBD1. Germline V CDR1 and CDR2: SQVTM, ANQGSEA. CDR3 length: 13 amino acids. V was clipped by 8 bases and J by 0 bases; unmatched bases: 5. In DNA form, the CDR3 reads TGCAGCTCGTGGACAGGGACTAACTATGGCTACACCTTC. This encodes CSSWTGTNYGYTF.

This clone was observed once. J is TRBJ1-1 and V is TRBV5-4; a possible D gene is TRBD1 (6 bases). The CDR3 has 15 residues. Per the germline V gene, CDR1 is SGHNT and CDR2 is YYREEE (reference sequence). V was shortened by 6 bases and J by 4 bases, with 19 bases between the two germline ends. In DNA, the CDR3 is TGTGCCAGCACCTGGGGGGGCGCGGGTCGCACTGAAGCTTTCTTT. Encoded protein: CASTWGGAGRTEAFF. The full variable domain, with the rest looked up from reference TRBV5-4 and TRBJ1-1, is ETGVTQSPTHLIKTRGQQVTLRCSSQSGHNTVSWYQQALGQGPQFIFQYYREEENGRGNFPPRFSGLQFPNYSSELNVNALELDDSALYLCASTWGGAGRTEAFFGQGTRLTVV.

This clone was counted once. The V gene is TRBV9, the J gene TRBJ1-1; unclear D gene. The germline V gene has CDR1 SGDLS and CDR2 YYNGEE. Trimming cost V 4 bases and J 5 bases, with 12 bases left between them. The CDR3 has 13 residues. The CDR3 loop reads CASSLREGTEAFF. The CDR3 DNA is TGTGCCAGCAGCCTACGGGAAGGGACTGAAGCTTTCTTT.